This T cell receptor beta chain was sequenced during a study of breast tumors, draining lymph nodes, adjacent tissues. As for this clonotype: A much more abundant neighbour one base away suggests this may be a read error.

Axillary draining lymph nodes of breast cancer patients supplied the node samples. Germline lookup yields CDR1 SGDLS and CDR2 YYNGEE. This CDR3 contains 16 residues. Trimming took 0 bases from V and 9 from J; bases not matched to a gene: 8. TCRdb processed the multiplex PCR reads anew with MiXCR; each CDR3 protein has one entry. The sample carries approximately 200,000 distinct CDR3 sequences, over 25% recorded once. The rearrangement joins TRBV9 to TRBJ2-7, with TRBD2 matching 14 bases. The sequenced sample was axillary lymph node tissue. The origin of this receptor is a female donor with breast cancer. Some clones in this sample may be carry-over from other donors' samples. DNA for the CDR3: TGTGCCAGCAGCGTAGAGGGGGGACTAGCGGGAGTCGCGCAGTACTTC. Amino acid sequence: CASSVEGGLAGVAQYF.